Below, 14 T cell receptor beta chains from the same sample are listed, as sequenced in a study of regulatory T cells in long-lasting Graves disease. The TCR beta library used iRepertoire HTBI primers with Arm-PCR amplification of CDR3. TCRdb reprocessed the multiplex PCR reads via MiXCR and lists one record per CDR3 protein. The table records about 460,000 distinct CDR3 sequences, roughly 23% of them present only once. Noted time point: persistent/refractory GD, antithyroid drugs over 5 years with positive TRAb. PBMC-derived RNA was used for the TCR library. Sequences were derived from peripheral blood mononuclear cells (PBMCs), sampled when the disease was refractory, from a patient treated with antithyroid drugs. Source of these receptors: a female donor with Graves disease.

This clonotype was seen ten or more times. The gene calls are TRBV11-3 and TRBJ2-2; D might be TRBD2 (5 bases). Trimming took 3 bases from V and 7 from J, leaving 15 bases between them. CDR1 SGHNT and CDR2 YENEEA come from the germline V gene. The CDR3 is 15 residues long. CDR3 nucleotides: TGTGCCAGCAGCTTGAGGACGGACTGGAACGGGGAGCTGTTTTTT. It specifies CASSLRTDWNGELFF.

The table lists this clonotype with a few counts. The V call is TRBV20-1, the J call TRBJ1-1; the D is unclear. CDR1 DFQATT and CDR2 SNEGSKA come from the germline V gene (reference sequence). Trimming removed 5 bases at V and 0 bases at J, with 10 bases between. The CDR3 runs to 13 residues. The CDR3 protein is CSASPNMNTEAFF. The CDR3 DNA sequence: TGCAGTGCTTCTCCGAATATGAACACTGAAGCTTTCTTT.

The chain recombines TRBV28 with TRBJ2-7, with D perhaps matching TRBD1 (5 bases). The CDR3 is 13 residues long. Germline values: CDR1 MDHEN, CDR2 SYDVKM. V was trimmed by 5 bases and J by 5 bases, leaving 13 bases between them. The CDR3 nucleotides read TGTGCCAGCAGTCCAACCCCAGGGAACGAGCAGTACTTC. Residues: CASSPTPGNEQYF.

This clonotype has a count of ten or more. The J gene is TRBJ2-5, the V gene TRBV10-3; tentatively, D is TRBD2 (5 bases). The length of the CDR3 is 13 residues. Trimming removed 4 bases from V and 2 bases from J, with 8 bases in between. Germline V gene data show CDR1 as ENHRY and CDR2 as SYGVKD. CDR3 bases: TGTGCCATCAGTGGAAGAGGGCAAGAGACCCAGTACTTC. It codes for CAISGRGQETQYF.

This clonotype was detected only a few times. The rearrangement links TRBV3-1 to TRBJ1-2; D remains unclear. V was cut by 0 bases and J by 4 bases, with 18 bases left in between. The CDR3 has 17 amino acids. Germline-derived CDR1 and CDR2 are LGHDT and YNNKEL (reference sequence). CDR3 DNA sequence: TGTGCCAGCAGCCAAGATCCACGAAGGGCGTTGAGCTATGGCTACACCTTC. Its protein product is CASSQDPRRALSYGYTF.

This rearrangement joins TRBV7-9 to TRBJ1-5, with D perhaps TRBD1 (5 bases). V was shortened by 3 bases and J by 0 bases, with 9 bases between the two germline ends. Germline CDR1 is SEHNR and CDR2 is FQNEAQ (reference sequence). The CDR3 contains 15 residues. The CDR3 loop is CASSFGADSNQPQHF. CDR3 nucleotide sequence: TGTGCCAGCAGCTTTGGGGCAGATAGCAATCAGCCCCAGCATTTT.

This clonotype was detected only a few times. This chain joins TRBV20-1 and TRBJ2-7; D is uncertain. V was shortened by 0 bases and J by 2 bases, with 11 bases between the two germline ends. This CDR3 is built from 14 residues. Germline values: CDR1 DFQATT, CDR2 SNEGSKA (reference sequence). The CDR3 spells CSARESIRAYEQYF. The CDR3, as DNA: TGCAGTGCTAGAGAGTCGATTCGGGCCTACGAGCAGTACTTC.

This chain uses TRBV9 with TRBJ2-7; 11 bases align to TRBD1. The length of the CDR3 is 15 residues. Germline V CDR1 and CDR2: SGDLS, YYNGEE. Trimming removed 1 base from V and 6 bases from J; junction bases left unmatched: 6. CDR3 sequence reads: CASSVSGQGEGEQYF. In DNA, the CDR3 is TGTGCCAGCAGCGTATCGGGACAGGGGGAAGGCGAGCAGTACTTC.

V and J are TRBV6-5 and TRBJ1-2, with D perhaps TRBD1 (6 bases). Between the trimmed V and J ends, which lost 4 bases and 4 bases, there was a span of 13 bases. Germline V CDR1 and CDR2: MNHEY, SVGAGI. This CDR3 has 14 residues. The CDR3 region has the DNA TGTGCCAGCAGTTCCAGGGGACTACTCTATGGCTACACCTTC. This codes for CASSSRGLLYGYTF.

The genes are TRBV7-8 and TRBJ2-3; 8 bases line up with TRBD2. Unmatched junction bases numbered 5, after V lost 1 base and J lost 2 bases. This CDR3 comprises 16 residues. The V gene's germline CDR1 is SGHVS and CDR2 FQNEAQ. CDR3 nucleotides: TGTGCCAGCAGCTTAGGAAATAGCGGGGACACAGATACGCAGTATTTT. Protein sequence: CASSLGNSGDTDTQYF.

This chain connects TRBV11-2 to TRBJ1-2, with no clear D. The V end lost 0 bases, the J end lost 4 bases, and 9 bases lay between the germline ends. Germline CDR1 reads SGHAT; CDR2 reads FQNNGV. The CDR3 spans 14 residues. The CDR3, as DNA: TGTGCCAGCAGCTTAGATCAGGACGGCTATGGCTACACCTTC. Amino acids: CASSLDQDGYGYTF.

The table lists this clonotype with a count of one. One end of the junction fails to match germline, which may point to a read error. The chain couples TRBV10-1 to TRBJ2-7; 10 bases fit TRBD2. This CDR3 is built from 17 residues. In germline, CDR1 is WNHNN, CDR2 SYGVQD (reference sequence). In nucleotides, the CDR3 is TGTGCCAGCAGCCCCCCACGAGGGTCTAGCGGGAGTAGGGAGCAGTACTTC. Its translation is CASSPPRGSSGSREQYF.

This rearrangement joins TRBV18 to TRBJ1-1; 8 positions match TRBD1. The junction had 4 bases not matched to a gene; V was cut back by 1 base and J by 6 bases. Germline V gene sequence: CDR1 KGHSH, CDR2 LQKENI. The CDR3 is made up of 14 amino acids. The CDR3 region has the DNA TGTGCCAGCTCACCACGGGGACAGGAGGCTGAAGCTTTCTTT. Translation gives CASSPRGQEAEAFF.

This clonotype appeared many times. The chain recombines TRBV12-3 or TRBV12-4 with TRBJ1-1, with 11 bases that match TRBD1. This CDR3 spans 15 amino acids. Trimming removed 3 bases from V and 4 bases from J; junction bases left unmatched: 4. The CDR3 region has the DNA TGTGCCAGCAGTTTTCCGGGACAGGGGGGCACTGAAGCTTTCTTT. Its protein product is CASSFPGQGGTEAFF.